Listed below are T cell receptor beta chains from one sample, sequenced in a study of T cell changes during pregnancy in multiple sclerosis. The repertoire was sequenced with immunoSEQ multiplex PCR; TCRdb's copy has only in-frame clones and lacks some. Of some 99,000 clones listed, 92% are singletons. Sequenced here: peripheral blood, sampled after pregnancy. These receptors were taken from a female donor in good health, enrolled as a control in a pregnancy study. The conserved cysteine and the conserved F or W are not part of the CDR3 here.

J gene,V gene,CDR3 length,CDR3 protein
TRBJ2-7,TRBV29-1,13,SVSRVTGGFDEQY
TRBJ2-1,TRBV27,9,ASSPGYEQF
TRBJ2-7,TRBV18,13,ASSPGTSNYYEQY
TRBJ2-7,TRBV14,12,ASSQGRASYEQY
TRBJ2-1,TRBV6-4,12,ASSRDSEYNEQF
TRBJ2-1,TRBV4-1,13,ASSQGGTGFNEQF
TRBJ1-1,TRBV27,13,ASSLGLRQGWEAF
TRBJ1-1,TRBV28,12,ASNVPTLNTEAF
TRBJ1-5,TRBV28,12,ASSFGRTRQPQH
TRBJ2-3,TRBV9,16,ASSVAASGGARPDTQY
TRBJ2-5,TRBV5-1,12,ASSSGTSGETQY
TRBJ2-3,TRBV6-5,13,ASSPLAEATDTQY
TRBJ1-5,TRBV28,10,ASSDGGGPQH
TRBJ1-3,TRBV6-5,10,ASSATGNTIY
TRBJ2-5,TRBV7-2,11,ASSLGAGETQY
TRBJ2-7,TRBV4-1,14,ASSQDGLAGEYEQY